A single T cell receptor beta chain is shown here with its context. This sample is drawn from a study of pediatric ulcerative colitis. Sequencing was at survey level. Method: immunoSEQ multiplex PCR; TCRdb's copy keeps in-frame clones and lacks some. The data show roughly 37,000 clones, roughly 83% seen once. Trimming took 1 base from V and 4 from J, leaving 17 bases between them. The germline gives CDR1 SGHNT, CDR2 YYREEE (reference sequence). CDR3 length: 16 amino acids. The gene calls are TRBV5-4 and TRBJ1-2; D not certain. The material sequenced was blood. The clonotype comes from a girl aged 5-17 years with moderate ulcerative colitis. The CDR3 DNA is TGTGCCAGCAGCTTGTCGGGTCCGACGCGGGGCTATGGCTACACCTTC. It codes for CASSLSGPTRGYGYTF.